This T cell receptor (beta chain) was documented in a study of response to subunit inactivated influenza vaccine. From the RT-PCR reads, TCRdb called clonotypes with MiXCR, one entry per CDR3 protein. This repertoire shows about 570,000 distinct CDR3 sequences, approximately 11% found once; its top ten account for 9.5% to 12%. CDR1 and CDR2 from the germline V gene are LGHNA and YNFKEQ. The CDR3 spans 16 residues. V lost 0 bases and J 5 bases, leaving 14 bases between the germline ends. These data also featured in a second study, about T cells expressing NK-cell markers. That study reports: 5'RACE template switching built TCR beta cDNA with unique molecular identifiers. Each TCR beta repertoire originated in sorted T cells that were CD3+CD56+NKG2C+, CD3+CD56+NKG2C- or CD3+CD56-NKG2C+. Eight donors were sequenced, seven testing HCMV-seropositive and one testing seronegative. A range of about 1.0-7.0% of CD8+ T cells consisted of dominant NKG2C+ clonotypes in several donors. These clonotypes, the leaders elsewhere, also led the CD3+CD56-NKG2C+ fraction in several donors.

Sample: PBMCs from blood, taken on the day of vaccination. The receptor comes from a middle-aged man who received an inactivated influenza vaccine. The chain is built from TRBV4-2 and TRBJ1-5, with a tentative D call TRBD1 (5 bases). This CDR3 is CASSQDGQGSYQPQHF. The CDR3 region has the DNA TGTGCCAGCAGCCAAGATGGTCAGGGAAGCTATCAGCCCCAGCATTTT.